The 17 T cell receptor beta chains below all came from one sample that was sequenced in a study of cytomegalovirus exposure and HLA in healthy donors. PCR involved 60 Vbeta and 13 Jbeta primers. Clones were read by immunoSEQ multiplex PCR, and TCRdb kept only the in-frame ones, dropping some. The top ten clones hold 1% to 1.5% of a sample with approximately 170,000 clones, over 75% of them seen once. The sample taken for sequencing was PBMCs. These receptors came from a man aged 50 to 59 in good health and CMV-seropositive.

This chain links TRBV5-4 with TRBJ2-7; 10 positions agree with TRBD2. V was pared by 4 bases and J by 3 bases, with 7 bases of the junction left unmatched. Germline V lookup: CDR1 SGHNT, CDR2 YYREEE (reference sequence). The CDR3 sequence is 15 residues long. CDR3 loop: CASSPAGTSVYEQYF. As DNA, the CDR3 is TGTGCCAGCAGCCCGGCCGGGACTAGCGTCTACGAGCAGTACTTC.

This clone was seen just once. The CDR3 sequence is CASSRAPGSYEQYF. DNA of the CDR3: TGTGCCAGCTCACGAGCGCCGGGAAGCTACGAGCAGTACTTC. This sequence joins TRBV18 and TRBJ2-7, with D possibly matching TRBD2 (5 bases). CDR3 size: 14 residues. Trimming took off 4 bases at V and 3 bases at J, with 13 bases between the two ends. CDR1 and CDR2 (germline): KGHSH, LQKENI.

This chain links TRBV19 with TRBJ1-2; TRBD1 matches 7 bases. CDR1 LNHDA and CDR2 SQIVND come from the germline V gene (reference sequence). With 5 bases clipped from V and 2 bases from J, the junction kept 2 bases outside the gene matches. The CDR3 runs to 13 residues. The CDR3 protein is CASSQDRNYGYTF. The CDR3 region has the DNA TGTGCCAGTAGTCAGGACAGGAACTATGGCTACACCTTC.

V is TRBV28 and J is TRBJ1-2; D is undetermined. The V end was cut by 5 bases, the J end by 8 bases, with 12 bases between. The CDR3 sequence is 12 residues long. Germline V gene data show CDR1 as MDHEN and CDR2 as SYDVKM. CDR3 in amino acids: CASSPPPGGYTF. CDR3 coding DNA: TGTGCCAGCAGTCCACCCCCGGGAGGCTACACCTTC.

The chain is built from TRBV28 and TRBJ1-3, with 7 bases identical to TRBD1. Unmatched junction bases numbered 3, after V lost 7 bases and J lost 3 bases. Per germline, CDR1 MDHEN and CDR2 SYDVKM. The CDR3 totals 13 residues. The CDR3 reads CASTWDSGNTIYF. CDR3 bases: TGTGCCAGCACTTGGGACAGTGGAAACACCATATATTTT. The variable domain in full, with the rest retrieved from reference TRBV28 and TRBJ1-3, is DVKVTQSSRYLVKRTGEKVFLECVQDMDHENMFWYRQDPGLGLRLIYFSYDVKMKEKGDIPEGYSVSREKKERFSLILESASTNQTSMYLCASTWDSGNTIYFGEGSWLTVV.

The chain couples TRBV7-9 to TRBJ1-1; D call uncertain. The germline gives CDR1 SEHNR, CDR2 FQNEAQ (reference sequence). The CDR3 spans 11 residues. The V end lost 10 bases, the J end lost 6 bases, and 12 bases lay between the germline ends. CDR3 sequence reads: CATDQVAEAFF. CDR3 nucleotide sequence: TGTGCCACGGATCAGGTAGCTGAAGCTTTCTTT. Based on the CDR3 plus reference TRBV7-9 and TRBJ1-1, the full variable domain is DTGVSQNPRHKITKRGQNVTFRCDPISEHNRLYWYRQTLGQGPEFLTYFQNEAQLEKSRLLSDRFSAERPKGSFSTLEIQRTEQGDSAMYLCATDQVAEAFFGQGTRLTVV.

This clone was observed a handful of times. The V gene is TRBV5-5, the J gene TRBJ1-5; 10 nucleotides match TRBD1. V shed 4 bases and J 5 bases; nucleotides not matched to a gene: 15. From germline, CDR1 is SGHKS and CDR2 YYEKEE (reference sequence). The CDR3 covers 18 residues. The CDR3 reads CASSQRWGGTGVHQPQHF. CDR3 bases: TGTGCCAGCAGCCAGAGATGGGGGGGGACAGGGGTTCATCAGCCCCAGCATTTT. The full variable domain, with the rest looked up from reference TRBV5-5 and TRBJ1-5, is DAGVTQSPTHLIKTRGQQVTLRCSPISGHKSVSWYQQVLGQGPQFIFQYYEKEERGRGNFPDRFSARQFPNYSSELNVNALLLGDSALYLCASSQRWGGTGVHQPQHFGDGTRLSIL.

This chain joins TRBV29-1 and TRBJ2-1; 8 bases align to TRBD2. There are 15 residues in the CDR3. Germline V gene data show CDR1 as SQVTM and CDR2 as ANQGSEA. V was clipped by 2 bases and J by 7 bases; unmatched bases: 10. The CDR3 DNA is TGCAGCGTTGAAAGACGGGGGGGGCGTGGGAATGAGCAGTTCTTC. It codes for CSVERRGGRGNEQFF.

This clone was seen more than once but under ten times. The chain combines TRBV4-1 with TRBJ2-7; 8 nucleotides line up with TRBD1. Germline trimming cut 4 bases from V and 1 base from J; bases unmatched to any gene: 3. The V gene's germline CDR1 is MGHRA and CDR2 YSYEKL. The CDR3 length is 14 residues. The CDR3 DNA is TGCGCCAGCAGCCCCGGGACAGGATCCTACGAGCAGTACTTC. This sequence encodes CASSPGTGSYEQYF.

This clone was detected a few times. The rearrangement uses TRBV7-8 and TRBJ2-7, with D possibly being TRBD1 (5 bases). The V and J ends lost 0 bases and 0 bases respectively, with 12 bases between them. The germline gives CDR1 SGHVS, CDR2 FQNEAQ. This CDR3 region has 16 residues. The DNA for the CDR3 is TGTGCCAGCAGCTTAGCTTCAGGGTGGGACTCCTACGAGCAGTACTTC. It yields the protein CASSLASGWDSYEQYF.

The rearrangement joins TRBV18 to TRBJ2-1; a weak D match, TRBD2 (5 bases). The CDR3 is made up of 16 amino acids. V was clipped by 4 bases and J by 8 bases, with 21 bases between them. Germline V gene sequence: CDR1 KGHSH, CDR2 LQKENI. In DNA, the CDR3 is TGTGCCAGCTCACGCGACTTACGGCGTGGGAGTCATGAGCAGTTCTTC. Encoded protein: CASSRDLRRGSHEQFF.

The chain carries TRBV6-1 and TRBJ2-1; 9 nucleotides line up with TRBD1. The CDR3 runs to 15 residues. Germline loops: CDR1 MNHNS, CDR2 SASEGT. V was clipped by 5 bases and J by 5 bases; unmatched bases: 7. In DNA form, the CDR3 reads TGTGCCAGCAGTCCCGGGACAGGGAACCACAATGAGCAGTTCTTC. Protein: CASSPGTGNHNEQFF.

This chain links TRBV28 with TRBJ2-7, with D tentatively TRBD1 (7 bases). CDR1 and CDR2 from the germline V gene are MDHEN and SYDVKM. Trimming removed 5 bases at V and 3 bases at J, with 17 bases between. CDR3 length: 15 amino acids. The CDR3 sequence: CASSPHAGQIYEQYF. The CDR3 DNA sequence: TGTGCCAGCAGTCCCCACGCGGGACAGATCTACGAGCAGTACTTC. The full variable domain, with the rest looked up from reference TRBV28 and TRBJ2-7, is DVKVTQSSRYLVKRTGEKVFLECVQDMDHENMFWYRQDPGLGLRLIYFSYDVKMKEKGDIPEGYSVSREKKERFSLILESASTNQTSMYLCASSPHAGQIYEQYFGPGTRLTVT.

The chain carries TRBV19 and TRBJ2-1, with D tentatively TRBD2 (6 bases). The CDR3 totals 16 residues. Germline V gene data show CDR1 as LNHDA and CDR2 as SQIVND (reference sequence). V shed 3 bases and J shed 2 bases, with 14 bases lying between them. The CDR3 spells CASSIDGSFPYNEQFF. In DNA, the CDR3 is TGTGCCAGTAGTATTGACGGGAGCTTCCCCTACAATGAGCAGTTCTTC.

The CDR3 reads CASSSRQGNGYTF. The CDR3 nucleotides read TGTGCCAGCAGCTCGCGACAGGGAAATGGCTACACCTTC. The chain recombines TRBV7-9 with TRBJ1-2, with TRBD1 matching over 7 bases. V lost 4 bases to trimming and J lost 6 bases; unmatched junction nucleotides: 5. CDR1 and CDR2 (germline): SEHNR, FQNEAQ (reference sequence). The CDR3 length is 13 residues.

The chain uses TRBV4-1 and TRBJ2-7; the match to TRBD1 covers 9 bases. After removal of 7 bases from V and 6 bases from J, the junction contained 7 bases not matched to a gene. The CDR3 sequence is 13 residues long. Germline V gives CDR1 MGHRA, CDR2 YSYEKL. The CDR3 nucleotides read TGCGCCAGCAACCGGGACAGGGTGCGCGAGCAGTACTTC. It encodes CASNRDRVREQYF.

V and J are TRBV18 and TRBJ2-7, with 7 bases that match TRBD1. The CDR3 spans 15 residues. Germline CDR1 KGHSH, CDR2 LQKENI. The V and J ends lost 3 bases and 0 bases, in that order; junction bases with no gene match: 5. The DNA for the CDR3 is TGTGCCAGCTCACCCACAGGGACAGTCTCCTACGAGCAGTACTTC. This encodes CASSPTGTVSYEQYF.